This T cell receptor (beta chain) was recorded in a study of cytomegalovirus exposure and HLA in healthy donors. Study information: Later, an analysis reported that the 110 or so validation repertoires had used the same platform as the roughly 650 first-cohort repertoires.

The table came from immunoSEQ multiplex PCR; TCRdb's copy has only in-frame clones and leaves some out. Among some 170,000 clones listed, around 87% were seen once. Points on this clone: Its antigen is still unknown.

The study, taken as a whole, reports: The authors listed 164 TCR beta chains as cytomegalovirus-associated. As confirmed in vitro, a few CMV-associated chains were specific for CMV antigens. That first-cohort TCR clusters tended to co-occur in the roughly 130 validation repertoires was found in a later analysis.

The sequenced sample was PBMCs. The sequence was collected from a woman aged 25 to 39 in good health and CMV-seronegative.

The chain's CDR3 is CASSRGNEQFF. In DNA form, the CDR3 reads TGCGCCAGCAGCCGGGGCAATGAGCAGTTCTTC. The gene calls are TRBV5-1 and TRBJ2-1; weak D call: TRBD2 (5 bases). The ends were cut back, 4 bases at V and 6 bases at J, with 5 bases in the middle. The CDR3 is 11 residues long. Germline V gene lookup returns CDR1 SGHRS and CDR2 YFSETQ.